The rows below give T cell receptor beta chains drawn from one sample of a study of long-term antiretroviral therapy in people with HIV. Sequencing was performed with immunoSEQ multiplex PCR; in TCRdb, only in-frame clones are kept and a portion is missing. This table has more than 15,000 clones, about 86% appearing once. Sequences were derived from unsorted PBMCs, sampled more than 2.2 years before starting antiretroviral therapy. These receptors all stem from a woman aged 30 to 39 with HIV. CDR3s include the opening cysteine and the closing phenylalanine or tryptophan. The D gene is left open where the match is weak. Some rows mark clone size as missing; the rest say once, few, many or name a class of expanded clone.

V: TRBV19
size: few
D: .
J: TRBJ2-7
CDR3: CASSIADDEQYF
DNA: TGTGCCAGTAGTATTGCGGACGACGAGCAGTACTTC

V: TRBV2
size: .
D: .
J: TRBJ2-7
CDR3: CASSERGQGSYEQYF
DNA: TGTGCCAGCAGTGAAAGGGGCCAGGGGAGTTACGAGCAGTACTTC

V: TRBV6-6
size: few
D: .
J: TRBJ2-1
CDR3: CASSSPYNEQFF
DNA: TGTGCCAGCTCCTCCCCCTACAATGAGCAGTTCTTC

V: TRBV18
size: .
D: .
J: TRBJ2-3
CDR3: CASSPEWTDQEYF
DNA: TGTGCCAGCTCACCAGAGTGGACAGACCAAGAGTATTTT

V: TRBV6-5
size: few
D: .
J: TRBJ2-7
CDR3: CASSSRGPTYEQYF
DNA: TGTGCCAGCAGTTCGCGGGGGCCGACCTACGAGCAGTACTTC

V: TRBV6-6
size: .
D: TRBD1
J: TRBJ2-3
CDR3: CASSGGQGSTDTQYF
DNA: TGTGCCAGCAGCGGAGGACAGGGAAGCACAGATACGCAGTATTTT

V: TRBV19
size: .
D: .
J: TRBJ1-6
CDR3: CASSRGGGDNSPLHF
DNA: TGTGCCAGTAGTAGGGGAGGGGGAGATAATTCACCCCTCCACTTT

V: TRBV18
size: .
D: .
J: TRBJ2-7
CDR3: CASSPPRTATLQYF
DNA: TGTGCCAGCTCACCACCCCGGACAGCAACACTCCAGTACTTC

V: TRBV10-3
size: .
D: TRBD2
J: TRBJ2-1
CDR3: CAISQERGGYNEQFF
DNA: TGTGCCATCAGCCAGGAGCGGGGGGGATACAATGAGCAGTTCTTC

V: TRBV19
size: once
D: .
J: TRBJ2-2
CDR3: CASTPRQGWTGELFF
DNA: TGTGCCAGTACCCCCAGGCAGGGCTGGACCGGGGAGCTGTTTTTT

V: TRBV25-1
size: few
D: .
J: TRBJ1-2
CDR3: CASSEFRDSGYTF
DNA: TGTGCCAGCAGTGAATTTCGTGATTCCGGCTACACCTTC

V: TRBV7-8
size: .
D: .
J: TRBJ2-1
CDR3: CASKEGTVVDEQFF
DNA: TGTGCCAGCAAGGAAGGTACGGTGGTCGATGAGCAGTTCTTC

V: TRBV5-1
size: .
D: TRBD1
J: TRBJ1-1
CDR3: CASSLTDRGRGDTEAFF
DNA: TGCGCCAGCAGCTTAACGGACAGGGGGCGCGGGGACACTGAAGCTTTCTTT

V: TRBV6-5
size: .
D: TRBD1
J: TRBJ2-7
CDR3: CASRQDRSFLYEQYF
DNA: TGTGCCAGCAGACAGGACAGGTCGTTTCTTTACGAGCAGTACTTC

V: TRBV9
size: .
D: .
J: TRBJ1-2
CDR3: CASSVVALGGGYTF
DNA: TGTGCCAGCAGCGTAGTAGCCCTCGGGGGCGGCTACACCTTC

V: TRBV7-2
size: .
D: .
J: TRBJ1-2
CDR3: CASSLGGGEGYGYTF
DNA: TGTGCCAGCAGCTTAGGAGGAGGGGAGGGCTATGGCTACACCTTC

V: TRBV6-5
size: few
D: .
J: TRBJ1-1
CDR3: CASTRGVNTEAFF
DNA: TGTGCCAGCACTCGAGGGGTTAACACTGAAGCTTTCTTT

V: TRBV9
size: .
D: TRBD1
J: TRBJ2-3
CDR3: CASSVGQGASTDTQYF
DNA: TGTGCCAGCAGCGTAGGACAGGGGGCTAGCACAGATACGCAGTATTTT

V: TRBV13
size: .
D: .
J: TRBJ2-1
CDR3: CASSLVGINEQFF
DNA: TGTGCCAGCAGCTTAGTGGGGATCAATGAGCAGTTCTTC

V: TRBV19
size: .
D: TRBD2
J: TRBJ2-2
CDR3: CASSGGGAQTGELFF
DNA: TGTGCCAGTAGTGGCGGGGGGGCGCAGACCGGGGAGCTGTTTTTT

V: TRBV7-8
size: .
D: TRBD1
J: TRBJ1-2
CDR3: CASSLQRTGGIARGYTF
DNA: TGTGCCAGCAGCTTGCAAAGGACAGGGGGGATTGCTCGGGGCTACACCTTC

V: TRBV6-5
size: .
D: .
J: TRBJ1-1
CDR3: CASSYYRGRNTEAFF
DNA: TGTGCCAGCAGTTACTATCGGGGGCGGAACACTGAAGCTTTCTTT

V: TRBV6-6
size: .
D: .
J: TRBJ1-1
CDR3: CASSYKVLSTEAFF
DNA: TGTGCCAGCAGTTACAAAGTGTTGAGCACTGAAGCTTTCTTT

V: TRBV2
size: .
D: TRBD1
J: TRBJ1-4
CDR3: CASSGDRGNEKLFF
DNA: TGTGCCAGCAGTGGGGACAGGGGTAATGAAAAACTGTTTTTT

V: TRBV6-1
size: .
D: TRBD1
J: TRBJ1-1
CDR3: CASSEGQLNTEAFF
DNA: TGTGCCAGCAGTGAGGGACAGCTGAACACTGAAGCTTTCTTT

V: TRBV19
size: .
D: .
J: TRBJ2-3
CDR3: CASSIALAFTDTQYF
DNA: TGTGCCAGTAGTATTGCCCTCGCATTCACAGATACGCAGTATTTT

V: TRBV29-1
size: .
D: .
J: TRBJ2-2
CDR3: CSVGPRARDSGTGELFF
DNA: TGCAGCGTTGGACCCAGGGCCCGGGACTCAGGAACCGGGGAGCTGTTTTTT

V: TRBV4-2
size: .
D: TRBD1
J: TRBJ1-2
CDR3: CASSQESRGKTGYTF
DNA: TGTGCCAGCAGCCAAGAGTCCAGGGGGAAAACTGGCTACACCTTC

V: TRBV12-5
size: .
D: .
J: TRBJ1-1
CDR3: CASGQGWNTEAFF
DNA: TGTGCTAGTGGTCAGGGGTGGAACACTGAAGCTTTCTTT

V: TRBV7-2
size: .
D: .
J: TRBJ2-3
CDR3: CASSLKRADTQYF
DNA: TGTGCCAGCAGCCTCAAACGGGCAGATACGCAGTATTTT

V: TRBV7-9
size: .
D: TRBD1
J: TRBJ1-4
CDR3: CASSSSGTGLATNEKLFF
DNA: TGTGCCAGCAGCTCGTCCGGGACAGGCCTTGCAACTAATGAAAAACTGTTTTTT

V: TRBV18
size: .
D: .
J: TRBJ2-7
CDR3: CASSPLAGNEQYF
DNA: TGTGCCAGCTCACCACTGGCCGGGAACGAGCAGTACTTC

V: TRBV7-2
size: .
D: TRBD2
J: TRBJ2-1
CDR3: CASSSISGGAGNEQFF
DNA: TGTGCCAGCAGCTCGATCAGCGGGGGGGCCGGGAATGAGCAGTTCTTC

V: TRBV27
size: .
D: .
J: TRBJ1-5
CDR3: CASSPDPFINQPQHF
DNA: TGTGCCAGCAGTCCCGACCCCTTTATCAATCAGCCCCAGCATTTT

V: TRBV25-1
size: .
D: .
J: TRBJ1-1
CDR3: CASRGHLGNTEAFF
DNA: TGTGCCAGCAGGGGACACCTGGGGAACACTGAAGCTTTCTTT

V: TRBV10-3
size: .
D: .
J: TRBJ1-1
CDR3: CAITLTEGTEAFF
DNA: TGTGCCATCACTCTGACGGAGGGCACTGAAGCTTTCTTT

V: TRBV29-1
size: .
D: .
J: TRBJ1-2
CDR3: CSGGAAGANYGYTF
DNA: TGCAGCGGGGGGGCTGCCGGGGCAAACTATGGCTACACCTTC

V: TRBV30
size: few
D: .
J: TRBJ2-2
CDR3: CAWSSRVDGELFF
DNA: TGTGCCTGGAGCAGCAGGGTCGACGGGGAGCTGTTTTTT

V: TRBV5-1
size: few
D: .
J: TRBJ1-1
CDR3: CASSSVMNTEAFF
DNA: TGCGCCAGCAGCTCGGTGATGAACACTGAAGCTTTCTTT

V: TRBV6-1
size: .
D: TRBD1
J: TRBJ1-5
CDR3: CASSEAGQGSHQPQHF
DNA: TGTGCCAGCAGTGAAGCGGGACAGGGGTCCCATCAGCCCCAGCATTTT

V: TRBV5-6
size: .
D: .
J: TRBJ1-6
CDR3: CASSRWGMGESPLHF
DNA: TGTGCCAGCAGCCGGTGGGGGATGGGGGAATCACCCCTCCACTTT

V: TRBV7-2
size: .
D: TRBD1
J: TRBJ1-5
CDR3: CASSQFTGVHQPQHF
DNA: TGTGCCAGCAGCCAATTCACAGGGGTTCATCAGCCCCAGCATTTT

V: TRBV30
size: few
D: .
J: TRBJ1-5
CDR3: CAWRSRGNQPQHF
DNA: TGTGCCTGGAGATCCAGGGGCAATCAGCCCCAGCATTTT

V: TRBV6-5
size: few
D: TRBD1
J: TRBJ1-5
CDR3: CASSSVGTGNQPQHF
DNA: TGTGCCAGCAGCTCCGTAGGGACAGGCAATCAGCCCCAGCATTTT

V: TRBV6-1
size: .
D: .
J: TRBJ1-4
CDR3: CASSGSLPNEKLFF
DNA: TGTGCCAGCAGCGGATCACTCCCAAATGAAAAACTGTTTTTT

V: TRBV19
size: .
D: TRBD1
J: TRBJ1-1
CDR3: CASSMPTGQYDTEAFF
DNA: TGTGCCAGTAGTATGCCTACGGGACAGTATGACACTGAAGCTTTCTTT

V: TRBV5-1
size: .
D: TRBD2
J: TRBJ2-1
CDR3: CASSWGLDSYNEQFF
DNA: TGCGCCAGCAGCTGGGGACTAGACTCCTACAATGAGCAGTTCTTC

V: TRBV4-1
size: .
D: TRBD1
J: TRBJ2-2
CDR3: CASSQAGTGSFLGTGELFF
DNA: TGCGCCAGCAGCCAAGCGGGGACAGGGTCGTTCTTGGGCACCGGGGAGCTGTTTTTT

V: TRBV12-5
size: .
D: .
J: TRBJ1-5
CDR3: CASGPSLAGHNSNQPQHF
DNA: TGTGCTAGTGGTCCCAGTCTGGCGGGACACAATAGCAATCAGCCCCAGCATTTT

V: TRBV4-3
size: once
D: .
J: TRBJ1-5
CDR3: CASSQDLGLGNQPQHF
DNA: TGCGCCAGCAGCCAAGATCTAGGACTAGGCAATCAGCCCCAGCATTTT

V: TRBV5-6
size: .
D: TRBD1
J: TRBJ1-3
CDR3: CASSFGQVANTIYF
DNA: TGTGCCAGCAGCTTCGGACAGGTGGCAAACACCATATATTTT

V: TRBV11-2
size: .
D: .
J: TRBJ1-2
CDR3: CASSLDTTPPSGGYTF
DNA: TGTGCCAGCAGCTTAGATACGACACCGCCCAGTGGAGGCTACACCTTC

V: TRBV9
size: .
D: .
J: TRBJ1-3
CDR3: CASSVAGVGGPSGNTIYF
DNA: TGTGCCAGCAGCGTAGCGGGTGTGGGGGGTCCCTCTGGAAACACCATATATTTT

V: TRBV4-3
size: .
D: .
J: TRBJ2-1
CDR3: CASSQGPGGPSSYNEQFF
DNA: TGCGCCAGCAGCCAGGGACCGGGGGGCCCAAGCTCCTACAATGAGCAGTTCTTC

V: TRBV18
size: .
D: .
J: TRBJ2-2
CDR3: CASSPWGLLGQTNTGELFF
DNA: TGTGCCAGCTCACCTTGGGGACTGCTGGGACAGACGAACACCGGGGAGCTGTTTTTT